This record concerns one T cell receptor beta chain sequence. Generated by immunoSEQ multiplex PCR, the TCRdb table keeps only in-frame clones and is missing some. The table lists some 150,000 clones, about nine tenths of them singletons. This record belongs to a study of T cell responses to AZD1222 COVID-19 vaccine. The CDR3 totals 12 residues. V lost 5 bases to trimming and J lost 3 bases, with 8 bases between them. Germline-derived CDR1 and CDR2 are SEHNR and FQNEAQ (reference sequence). The chain recombines TRBV7-9 with TRBJ2-7; D ambiguous. This TCR derives from an adult in good health. Material: peripheral blood, obtained on day 0 of MenACWY control vaccination. CDR3 sequence: CASSDGGYEQYF. CDR3 in DNA: TGTGCCAGCAGCGACGGTGGCTACGAGCAGTACTTC.